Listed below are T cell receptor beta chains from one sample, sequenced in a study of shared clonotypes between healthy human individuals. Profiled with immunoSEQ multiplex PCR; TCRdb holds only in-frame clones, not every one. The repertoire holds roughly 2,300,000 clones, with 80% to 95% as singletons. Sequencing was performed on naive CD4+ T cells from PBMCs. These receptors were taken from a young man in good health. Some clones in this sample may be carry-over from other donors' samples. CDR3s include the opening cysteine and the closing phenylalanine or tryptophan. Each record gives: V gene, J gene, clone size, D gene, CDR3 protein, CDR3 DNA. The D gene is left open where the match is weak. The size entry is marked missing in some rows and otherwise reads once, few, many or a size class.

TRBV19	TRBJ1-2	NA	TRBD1	CASRVGTALYYGYTF	TGTGCCAGTAGAGTTGGGACAGCCCTTTACTATGGCTACACCTTC
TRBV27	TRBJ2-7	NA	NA	CASSQGRGEQYF	TGTGCCAGCAGTCAGGGGCGGGGAGAGCAGTACTTC
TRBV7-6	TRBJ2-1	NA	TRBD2	CASSPRLAGFYNEQFF	TGTGCCAGCAGCCCCAGACTAGCGGGGTTCTACAATGAGCAGTTCTTC
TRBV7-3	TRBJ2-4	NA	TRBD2	CASSTGATSGRNIQYF	TGTGCCAGCAGCACCGGGGCCACTAGCGGGAGAAACATTCAGTACTTC
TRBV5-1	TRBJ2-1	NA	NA	CASSLGGLEQFF	TGCGCCAGCAGCTTGGGTGGCCTTGAGCAGTTCTTC
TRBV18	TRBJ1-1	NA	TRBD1	CASSLGTALNTEAFF	TGTGCCAGCTCACTAGGGACAGCCTTGAACACTGAAGCTTTCTTT
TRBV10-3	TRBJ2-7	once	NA	CAIRDRNYEQYF	TGTGCCATCAGGGACAGAAATTACGAGCAGTACTTC
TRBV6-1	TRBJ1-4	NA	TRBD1	CATRGDRGAEKLFF	TGTGCCACCAGGGGGGACAGGGGTGCTGAAAAACTGTTTTTT
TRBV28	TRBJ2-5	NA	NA	CASPPGTGQPQETQYF	TGTGCCTCTCCTCCCGGGACCGGACAGCCTCAAGAGACCCAGTACTTC
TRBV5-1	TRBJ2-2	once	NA	CASSLKAGNTGELFF	TGCGCCAGCAGCTTAAAAGCGGGGAACACCGGGGAGCTGTTTTTT
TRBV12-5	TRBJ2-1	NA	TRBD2	CASGLAKLAGGPHEQFF	TGTGCTAGTGGTTTGGCGAAACTAGCGGGAGGGCCTCATGAGCAGTTCTTC
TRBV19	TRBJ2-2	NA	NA	CASSISGATNTGELFF	TGTGCCAGTAGTATTTCTGGGGCTACGAACACCGGGGAGCTGTTTTTT